Below are 26 T cell receptor beta chains sequenced from a single sample in a study of blood T cell repertoires in COVID-19. The protocol was immunoSEQ multiplex PCR, while the TCRdb copy is restricted to in-frame clones and leaves out a portion. The sample shows some 180,000 clones, roughly 88% of them seen only once. Specimen: peripheral blood. The receptors were gathered from a woman aged 40 to 49 with COVID-19, enrolled during active disease.

A remark on this clone: Within the sample, other DNA sequences also encode this same CDR3. The chain carries TRBV18 and TRBJ1-4; D perhaps matches TRBD1 (6 bases). This CDR3 spans 14 amino acids. With 3 bases removed from V and 5 bases from J, the gap between germline ends came to 10 bases. Germline V gene lookup returns CDR1 KGHSH and CDR2 LQKENI. CDR3 protein: CASSPSQGNEKLFF. The CDR3 DNA reads TGTGCCAGCTCACCTAGCCAGGGGAATGAAAAACTGTTTTTT. The whole variable domain, filled in from reference TRBV18 and TRBJ1-4, reads NAGVMQNPRHLVRRRGQEARLRCSPMKGHSHVYWYRQLPEEGLKFMVYLQKENIIDESGMPKERFSAEFPKEGPSILRIQQVVRGDSAAYFCASSPSQGNEKLFFGSGTQLSVL.

This chain joins TRBV28 and TRBJ2-7; no definite D call. The CDR3 runs 16 residues. The V end was cut by 7 bases, the J end by 2 bases, with 21 bases between. Germline V gives CDR1 MDHEN, CDR2 SYDVKM. Written as DNA, the CDR3 is TGTGCCAGCACCCCGAGGTCTGGCCGAACTGCCTACGAGCAGTACTTC. Its protein is CASTPRSGRTAYEQYF. The full variable domain, rest sourced from reference TRBV28 and TRBJ2-7, is DVKVTQSSRYLVKRTGEKVFLECVQDMDHENMFWYRQDPGLGLRLIYFSYDVKMKEKGDIPEGYSVSREKKERFSLILESASTNQTSMYLCASTPRSGRTAYEQYFGPGTRLTVT.

This clone was seen a single time. V is TRBV3-1 (or the pseudogene TRBV3-2) and J is TRBJ2-3; 8 positions match TRBD2. Trimming removed 3 bases from V and 2 bases from J; junction bases left unmatched: 4. CDR3 length: 15 amino acids. Germline lookup yields CDR1 LGHDT and CDR2 YNNKEL (reference sequence). The CDR3 spells CASSQGLVITDTQYF. In DNA form, the CDR3 reads TGTGCCAGCAGCCAGGGACTAGTTATCACAGATACGCAGTATTTT.

V usage is TRBV27 and J usage is TRBJ1-6; 7 nucleotides match TRBD1. V lost 4 bases, J lost 7 bases, and 7 bases stayed unmatched. The CDR3 is 15 residues long. Germline CDR1 reads MNHEY; CDR2 reads SMNVEV (reference sequence). The CDR3 here is CASSSTTGNNSPLHF. The CDR3 DNA follows: TGTGCCAGCAGTTCCACGACAGGGAACAATTCACCCCTCCACTTT.

This sequence joins TRBV5-6 and TRBJ2-1, with TRBD2 identical over 7 bases. CDR3 size: 15 residues. The junction had 9 bases not matched to a gene; V was cut back by 4 bases and J by 5 bases. Germline V CDR1 and CDR2: SGHDT, YYEEEE. The CDR3 nucleotides are TGTGCCAGCAGCCCGGCCGGCGGGGGAAACAATGAGCAGTTCTTC. Translation: CASSPAGGGNNEQFF.

The chain recombines TRBV14 with TRBJ1-1; the D gene is possibly TRBD1 (5 bases). The CDR3 has 14 residues. Trimming left V 5 bases short and J 2 bases short, with 12 bases between. CDR1 and CDR2 from the germline V gene are SGHDN and FVKESK. CDR3 nucleotide sequence: TGTGCCAGCAGCTGGAGGGGCCGTAACACTGAAGCTTTCTTT. Translated: CASSWRGRNTEAFF.

This clone was seen a few times. V and J are TRBV6-5 and TRBJ1-1; perhaps TRBD1 as D (6 bases). The CDR3 loop spans 12 amino acids. Trimming removed 5 bases at V and 6 bases at J, with 10 bases between. The germline V gene encodes CDR1 MNHEY and CDR2 SVGAGI. This chain's CDR3 is CASSQGMAEAFF. CDR3 in DNA: TGTGCCAGCAGTCAGGGGATGGCTGAAGCTTTCTTT.

This chain links TRBV27 with TRBJ2-5; TRBD1 is a possible D gene (5 bases). This CDR3 contains 15 residues. Germline CDR1 MNHEY, CDR2 SMNVEV (reference sequence). V gave up 5 bases and J gave up 3 bases, with 16 bases separating them. CDR3 sequence (DNA): TGTGCCAGCAGTCCCCGGAAGGGCAGGGAAGAGACCCAGTACTTC. Amino acids: CASSPRKGREETQYF.

This clone was found a few times. The gene calls are TRBV6-4 and TRBJ2-2; tentative D call: TRBD1 (6 bases). Trimming shortened V by 4 bases and J by 3 bases, and 12 bases separated the two germline ends. Germline V gene data show CDR1 as MRHNA and CDR2 as SNTAGT. There are 15 residues in the CDR3. The CDR3 loop is CASSAQGMDTGELFF. In DNA, the CDR3 is TGTGCCAGCAGTGCTCAGGGGATGGACACCGGGGAGCTGTTTTTT.

The sample holds a few counts of this clone. Other DNA sequences in the same sample also yield this CDR3. The chain is built from TRBV5-1 and TRBJ1-1; 9 bases match TRBD1. Germline V gene lookup returns CDR1 SGHRS and CDR2 YFSETQ. This CDR3 is built from 14 residues. V lost 4 bases and J lost 1; bases outside the gene matches: 2. The chain's CDR3 is CASSRGQGNTEAFF. CDR3 coding DNA: TGCGCCAGCAGCCGGGGACAGGGGAACACTGAAGCTTTCTTT.

V is TRBV19 and J is TRBJ1-5; D call uncertain. The CDR3 covers 14 residues. Germline CDR1 and CDR2: LNHDA and SQIVND (reference sequence). Trimming pared 3 bases from V and 6 bases from J, leaving 12 bases between. CDR3 sequence (DNA): TGTGCCAGTAGTATCGTAGAGGCGGCTCAGCCCCAGCATTTT. Translated: CASSIVEAAQPQHF.

The V and J genes are TRBV9 and TRBJ1-2; TRBD1 might be the D (6 bases). The V and J ends lost 4 bases and 6 bases respectively, with 19 bases between them. Germline assignment: CDR1 SGDLS and CDR2 YYNGEE. The CDR3 contains 15 residues. CDR3 region: CASSPSWGGRNGYTF. As DNA, the CDR3 is TGTGCCAGCAGCCCCTCGTGGGGGGGGCGTAATGGCTACACCTTC.

This clone was counted a single time. The chain combines TRBV6-5 with TRBJ2-3, with 7 nucleotides matching TRBD1. CDR3 length equals 15 residues. J was trimmed by 0 bases and V by 7 bases; bases with no gene match: 7. CDR1 MNHEY and CDR2 SVGAGI come from the germline V gene. DNA for the CDR3: TGTGCCAGCACGCTGGACAGGACTAGCACAGATACGCAGTATTTT. Its translation is CASTLDRTSTDTQYF.

The V and J genes are TRBV7-3 and TRBJ1-2, with D perhaps matching TRBD1 (5 bases). The germline CDR1 and CDR2 sequences are SGHTA and FQGTGA. V was pared by 4 bases and J by 7 bases, with 16 bases between. CDR3 length: 14 residues. CDR3 in amino acids: CASSSNPARGGYTF. As DNA, the CDR3 is TGTGCCAGCAGCTCTAACCCCGCAAGGGGTGGCTACACCTTC.

The gene calls are TRBV5-1 and TRBJ1-2; D not resolved. Per germline, CDR1 SGHRS and CDR2 YFSETQ. V shed 0 bases and J shed 2 bases, with 5 bases lying between them. The CDR3 runs to 13 residues. CDR3 DNA sequence: TGCGCCAGCAGCTTGGAACGGAACTATGGCTACACCTTC. This encodes CASSLERNYGYTF.

The J gene is TRBJ1-5, the V gene TRBV28, with D maybe TRBD1 (6 bases). V lost 8 bases to trimming and J lost 11 bases, with 16 bases between them. Germline CDR1 and CDR2: MDHEN and SYDVKM. The CDR3 contains 12 residues. The DNA for the CDR3 is TGTGCCAGCGGGACAAACCCCTTGTCCCAGCATTTT. Translation: CASGTNPLSQHF.

This clone was seen a handful of times. The chain recombines TRBV7-8 with TRBJ1-5; tentatively, D is TRBD1 (6 bases). The V gene lost 1 base and the J gene lost 0 bases, with 19 bases spanning the gap. This CDR3 comprises 19 residues. Looked up from germline, CDR1 is SGHVS and CDR2 is FQNEAQ. In DNA form, the CDR3 reads TGTGCCAGCAGCTTAGGGCAGGGGACCTTCCAATATAGCAATCAGCCCCAGCATTTT. Protein product: CASSLGQGTFQYSNQPQHF. Using reference TRBV7-8 and TRBJ1-5 for the parts outside the CDR3, the full variable domain is GAGVSQSPRYKVAKRGQDVALRCDPISGHVSLFWYQQALGQGPEFLTYFQNEAQLDKSGLPSDRFFAERPEGSVSTLKIQRTQQEDSAVYLCASSLGQGTFQYSNQPQHFGDGTRLSIL.

The rearrangement joins TRBV29-1 to TRBJ2-3; D call uncertain. This CDR3 is built from 16 residues. V was trimmed by 3 bases and J by 2 bases, leaving 18 bases between them. Germline V CDR1 and CDR2: SQVTM, ANQGSEA. In DNA form, the CDR3 reads TGCAGCGTTGAGATGTACGCCACATCCCCCACAGATACGCAGTATTTT. This sequence encodes CSVEMYATSPTDTQYF.

This clone was observed a single time. The chain has TRBV3-1 (or the pseudogene TRBV3-2) and TRBJ2-7; D uncertain. V was pared by 6 bases and J by 3 bases, with 18 bases between. The CDR3 is 15 residues long. Germline CDR1 LGHDT, CDR2 YNNKEL (reference sequence). The CDR3 DNA reads TGTGCCAGCAGTCAGTTCCAACAGCCTATCTACGAGCAGTACTTC. It specifies CASSQFQQPIYEQYF.

This chain links TRBV20-1 with TRBJ2-7, with TRBD1 as a possible D gene (6 bases). The V gene lost 3 bases and the J gene lost 7 bases, with 10 bases spanning the gap. The CDR3 spans 11 residues. Per the germline V gene, CDR1 is DFQATT and CDR2 is SNEGSKA (reference sequence). The CDR3 DNA follows: TGCAGTGCTAGCACAGGGCGAGAGCAGTACTTC. This encodes CSASTGREQYF.

This chain joins TRBV15 and TRBJ2-7, with 14 bases aligning to TRBD2. Germline loops: CDR1 LNHNV, CDR2 YYDKDF (reference sequence). V was pared by 0 bases and J by 2 bases, with 3 bases of the junction left unmatched. The CDR3 runs to 17 residues. The CDR3 DNA follows: TGTGCCACCAGCAGAGAAGGACTAGCGGGGGGAACCTACGAGCAGTACTTC. Encoded protein: CATSREGLAGGTYEQYF.

Here the CDR3 DNA reads TGTGCCAGCAGGGCCGGGACAGGGGAGGTAAATGAGCAGTTCTTC. Translating it yields CASRAGTGEVNEQFF. This sequence joins TRBV6-5 and TRBJ2-1; 10 positions agree with TRBD1. Per the germline V gene, CDR1 is MNHEY and CDR2 is SVGAGI. The CDR3 sequence is 15 residues long. The ends lost 6 bases at V and 7 bases at J; junction bases unmatched: 9.

This chain uses TRBV10-2 with TRBJ2-7, with TRBD2 identical over 7 bases. Germline trimming cut 4 bases from V and 6 bases from J; bases unmatched to any gene: 3. Germline loops: CDR1 WSHSY, CDR2 SAAADI. This CDR3 region has 12 residues. CDR3 amino acids: CASSGGSGEQYF. The CDR3 nucleotides read TGCGCCAGCAGTGGCGGGAGTGGCGAGCAGTACTTC.

This clone was counted a single time. The chain has TRBV13 and TRBJ1-3; TRBD1 is a possible D gene (6 bases). This CDR3 comprises 14 residues. Germline V gene sequence: CDR1 PRHDT, CDR2 FYEKMQ (reference sequence). The ends were cut back, 5 bases at V and 6 bases at J, with 14 bases in the middle. The CDR3 loop reads CASSSTGWQNTIYF. The CDR3 region has the DNA TGTGCCAGCAGCAGTACAGGGTGGCAAAACACCATATATTTT. Complete variable domain (other parts from reference TRBV13 and TRBJ1-3): AAGVIQSPRHLIKEKRETATLKCYPIPRHDTVYWYQQGPGQDPQFLISFYEKMQSDKGSIPDRFSAQQFSDYHSELNMSSLELGDSALYFCASSSTGWQNTIYFGEGSWLTVV.

V is TRBV27 and J is TRBJ1-2, with 8 bases lining up with TRBD1. Germline-derived CDR1 and CDR2 are MNHEY and SMNVEV (reference sequence). The CDR3 has 15 amino acids. V lost 3 bases, J lost 4 bases, and 7 bases stayed unmatched. CDR3 protein: CASSFGTGPLYGYTF. As DNA, the CDR3 is TGTGCCAGCAGTTTCGGGACAGGTCCCCTCTATGGCTACACCTTC.

The chain is built from TRBV5-1 and TRBJ2-1; 13 bases fit TRBD2. The ends lost 4 bases at V and 6 bases at J; junction bases unmatched: 4. This CDR3 spans 15 amino acids. CDR1 SGHRS and CDR2 YFSETQ come from the germline V gene. CDR3 residues: CASSPGTSGINEQFF. CDR3 DNA sequence: TGCGCCAGCAGCCCCGGGACTAGCGGGATCAATGAGCAGTTCTTC.